The clone carrying this T cell receptor (beta chain) has just a few counts. What it binds is unknown. Semi-nested PCR with Nested Universal Primer A followed constant-region reverse priming of full-length variable regions. One entry per CDR3 protein results from TCRdb running MiXCR on the 5' RACE reads. The repertoire consists of tens of thousands of distinct CDR3 sequences, with roughly 22% occurring once and the leading ten covering 2.5% to 4%. Study outcomes and limitations: The TCR gene usage of tumor memory CD4+ T cells clustered together with blood and lymph node memory CD4+ cells and with lymph node naive CD4+ cells. Tumor Tregs overlapped most with tumor, then blood, naive CD4+ cells. Larger-cohort validation covered only one TCR beta V-J rearrangement.

V dropped 1 base and J dropped 13; count of bases not matched to a gene: 10. Per germline, CDR1 SGHRS and CDR2 YFSETQ. This CDR3 has 15 residues. This chain connects TRBV5-1 to TRBJ2-1, with 11 positions matching TRBD2. Sequencing was carried out using tumor-infiltrating naive CD4+ T cells sorted from the breast tumor. The subset: naive CD4+ T cells, CD4+CD45RA+CD25-. The source is a female donor with breast cancer. As DNA, the CDR3 is TGCGCCAGCAGCTTGAAACTAGCGGGAGTGAGGTTACAGTTCTTC. Protein: CASSLKLAGVRLQFF.